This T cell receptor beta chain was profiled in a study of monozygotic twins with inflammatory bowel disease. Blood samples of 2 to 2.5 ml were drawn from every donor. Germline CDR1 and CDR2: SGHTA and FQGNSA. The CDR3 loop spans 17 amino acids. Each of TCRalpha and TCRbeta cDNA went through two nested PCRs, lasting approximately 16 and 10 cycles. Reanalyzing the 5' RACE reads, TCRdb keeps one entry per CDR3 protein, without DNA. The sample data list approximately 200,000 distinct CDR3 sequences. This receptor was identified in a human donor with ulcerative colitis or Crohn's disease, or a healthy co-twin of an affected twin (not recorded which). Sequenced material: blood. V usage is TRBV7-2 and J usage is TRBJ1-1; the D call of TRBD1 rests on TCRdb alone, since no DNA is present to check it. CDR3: CASSPLQGARHYTEAFF.